This entry describes one T cell receptor (beta chain). The sample belongs to a study of blood T cell repertoires in COVID-19. As for the study in general: Both acute and convalescent COVID-19 samples were obtained from the United States, Italy and Spain. The analysed material was cDNA or gDNA that came from T cells, B-cell-depleted T cells, or PBMCs.

The CDR3 loop spans 15 amino acids. The V end lost 4 bases, the J end lost 6 bases, and 15 bases lay between the germline ends. Looked up from germline, CDR1 is SGHVS and CDR2 is FNYEAQ. As handled by the study authors: Amplification from reference gene primers served as the basis for estimated nucleated cell counts. Sequenced by immunoSEQ multiplex PCR; TCRdb stores in-frame clones only, minus some. V, J and clone size were drawn from that table, and D and trimming were deduced from the DNA. The sample holds fewer than 20,000 clones; 76% are singletons and the top ten take under 35%. The specimen sequenced was peripheral blood. The TCR was taken from a man aged 65 to 79 with active or convalescent COVID-19. The chain couples TRBV7-6 to TRBJ2-2; tentatively, D is TRBD1 (5 bases). The CDR3 loop is CASSSGQLLAGELFF. DNA for the CDR3: TGTGCCAGCAGCTCCGGACAACTCTTGGCCGGGGAGCTGTTTTTT. Full variable domain (rest looked up from reference TRBV7-6 and TRBJ2-2): GAGVSQSPRYKVTKRGQDVALRCDPISGHVSLYWYRQALGQGPEFLTYFNYEAQQDKSGLPNDRFSAERPEGSISTLTIQRTEQRDSAMYRCASSSGQLLAGELFFGEGSRLTVL.